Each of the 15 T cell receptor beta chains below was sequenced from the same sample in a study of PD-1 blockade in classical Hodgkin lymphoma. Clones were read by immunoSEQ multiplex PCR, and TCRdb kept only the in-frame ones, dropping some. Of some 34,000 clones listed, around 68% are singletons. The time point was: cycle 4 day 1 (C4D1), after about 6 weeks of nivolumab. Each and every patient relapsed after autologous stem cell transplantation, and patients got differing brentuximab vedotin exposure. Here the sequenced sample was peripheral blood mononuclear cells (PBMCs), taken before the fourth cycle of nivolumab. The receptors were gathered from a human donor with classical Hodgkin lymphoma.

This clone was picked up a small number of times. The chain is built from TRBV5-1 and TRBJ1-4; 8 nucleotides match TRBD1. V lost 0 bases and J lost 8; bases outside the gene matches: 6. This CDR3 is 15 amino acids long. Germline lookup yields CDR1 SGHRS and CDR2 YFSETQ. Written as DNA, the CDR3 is TGCGCCAGCAGCTTGGCAACAGGGGGGAAGGAAAAACTGTTTTTT. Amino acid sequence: CASSLATGGKEKLFF.

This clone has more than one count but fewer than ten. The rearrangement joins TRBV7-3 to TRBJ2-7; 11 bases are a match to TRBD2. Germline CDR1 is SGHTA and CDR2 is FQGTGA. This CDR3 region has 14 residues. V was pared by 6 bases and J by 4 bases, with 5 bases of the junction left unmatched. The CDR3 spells CASSPTSGGYEQYF. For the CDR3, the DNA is TGTGCCAGCAGTCCCACTAGCGGGGGTTACGAGCAGTACTTC. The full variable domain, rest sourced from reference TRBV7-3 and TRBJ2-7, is GAGVSQTPSNKVTEKGKYVELRCDPISGHTALYWYRQSLGQGPEFLIYFQGTGAADDSGLPNDRFFAVRPEGSVSTLKIQRTERGDSAVYLCASSPTSGGYEQYFGPGTRLTVT.

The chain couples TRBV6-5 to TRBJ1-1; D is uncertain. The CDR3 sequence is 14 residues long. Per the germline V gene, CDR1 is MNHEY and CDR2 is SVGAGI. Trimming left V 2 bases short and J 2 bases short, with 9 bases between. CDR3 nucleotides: TGTGCCAGCAGTTACATGGGAGTCAACACTGAAGCTTTCTTT. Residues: CASSYMGVNTEAFF.

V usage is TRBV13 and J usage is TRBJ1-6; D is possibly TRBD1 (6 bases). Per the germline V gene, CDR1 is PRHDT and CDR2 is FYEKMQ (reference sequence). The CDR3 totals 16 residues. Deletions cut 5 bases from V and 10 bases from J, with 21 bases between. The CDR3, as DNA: TGTGCCAGCAGCAACACGGGGGGCGAATTAGGGTCACCCCTCCACTTT. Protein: CASSNTGGELGSPLHF.

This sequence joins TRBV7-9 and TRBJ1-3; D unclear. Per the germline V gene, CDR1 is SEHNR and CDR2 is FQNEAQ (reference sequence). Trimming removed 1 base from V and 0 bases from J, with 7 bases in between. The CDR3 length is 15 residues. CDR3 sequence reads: CASSLDSYSGNTIYF. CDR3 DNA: TGTGCCAGCAGCTTAGACAGTTACTCTGGAAACACCATATATTTT.

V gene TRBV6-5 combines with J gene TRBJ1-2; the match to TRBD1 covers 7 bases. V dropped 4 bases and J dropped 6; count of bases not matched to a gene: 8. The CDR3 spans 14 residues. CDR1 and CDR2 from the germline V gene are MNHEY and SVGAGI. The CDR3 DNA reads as TGTGCCAGCAGTTTGCCCGGGACAGAGAATGGCTACACCTTC. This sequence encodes CASSLPGTENGYTF.

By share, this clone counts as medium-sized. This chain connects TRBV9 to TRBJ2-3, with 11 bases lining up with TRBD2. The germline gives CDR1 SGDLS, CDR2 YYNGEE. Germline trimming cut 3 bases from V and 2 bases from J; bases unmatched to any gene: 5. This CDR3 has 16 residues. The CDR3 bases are TGTGCCAGCAGCGGGGGGACTAGCGGCCTCACAGATACGCAGTATTTT. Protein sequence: CASSGGTSGLTDTQYF. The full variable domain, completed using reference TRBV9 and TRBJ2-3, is DSGVTQTPKHLITATGQRVTLRCSPRSGDLSVYWYQQSLDQGLQFLIQYYNGEERAKGNILERFSAQQFPDLHSELNLSSLELGDSALYFCASSGGTSGLTDTQYFGPGTRLTVL.

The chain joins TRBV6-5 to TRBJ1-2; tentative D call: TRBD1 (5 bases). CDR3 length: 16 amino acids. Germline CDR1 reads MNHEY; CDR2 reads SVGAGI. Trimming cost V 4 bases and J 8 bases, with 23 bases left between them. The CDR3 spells CASSFQSEGYPEGYTF. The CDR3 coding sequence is TGTGCCAGCAGTTTTCAATCGGAGGGGTACCCGGAGGGCTACACCTTC.

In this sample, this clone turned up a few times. The CDR3 nucleotides are TGTGCCAGCAGTTTCCTTAGTCCTGGGAATAGCTACACCTTC. The encoded protein is CASSFLSPGNSYTF. The rearrangement joins TRBV28 to TRBJ1-2; D not resolved. CDR3 length equals 14 residues. Per the germline V gene, CDR1 is MDHEN and CDR2 is SYDVKM. Deletions cut 3 bases from V and 9 bases from J, with 17 bases between.

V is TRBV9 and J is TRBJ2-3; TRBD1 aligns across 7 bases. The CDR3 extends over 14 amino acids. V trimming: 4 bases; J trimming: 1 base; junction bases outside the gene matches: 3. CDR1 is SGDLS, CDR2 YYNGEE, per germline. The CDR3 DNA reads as TGTGCCAGCAGCTTAGGACAGGGCACAGATACGCAGTATTTT. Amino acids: CASSLGQGTDTQYF.

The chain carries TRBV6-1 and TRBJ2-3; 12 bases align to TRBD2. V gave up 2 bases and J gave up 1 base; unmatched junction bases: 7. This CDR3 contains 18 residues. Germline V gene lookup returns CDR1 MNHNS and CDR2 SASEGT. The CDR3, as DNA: TGTGCCAGCAGTGAACTGCCATGGACTAGCGGGGGCACAGATACGCAGTATTTT. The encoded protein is CASSELPWTSGGTDTQYF.

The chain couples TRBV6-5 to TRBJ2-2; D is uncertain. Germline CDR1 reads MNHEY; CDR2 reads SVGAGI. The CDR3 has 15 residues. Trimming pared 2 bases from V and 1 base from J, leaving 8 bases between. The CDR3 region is CASSYQTLNTGELFF. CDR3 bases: TGTGCCAGCAGTTACCAGACCCTGAACACCGGGGAGCTGTTTTTT.

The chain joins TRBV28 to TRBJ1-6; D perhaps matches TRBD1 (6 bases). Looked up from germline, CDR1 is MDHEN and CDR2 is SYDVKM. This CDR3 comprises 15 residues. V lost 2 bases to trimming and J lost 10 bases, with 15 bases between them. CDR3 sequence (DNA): TGTGCCAGCAGTTTACCCCACAGGGTAAAATCACCCCTCCACTTT. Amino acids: CASSLPHRVKSPLHF.

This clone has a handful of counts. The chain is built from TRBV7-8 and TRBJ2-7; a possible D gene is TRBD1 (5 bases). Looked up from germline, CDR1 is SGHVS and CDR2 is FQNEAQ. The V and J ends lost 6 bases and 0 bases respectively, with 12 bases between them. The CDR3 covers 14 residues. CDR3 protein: CASSLIGVSYEQYF. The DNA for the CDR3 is TGTGCCAGCAGTCTTATAGGGGTCTCCTACGAGCAGTACTTC.

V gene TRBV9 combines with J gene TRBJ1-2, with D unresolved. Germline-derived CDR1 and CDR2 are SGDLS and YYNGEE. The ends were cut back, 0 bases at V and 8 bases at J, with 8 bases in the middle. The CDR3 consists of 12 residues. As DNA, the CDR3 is TGTGCCAGCAGCGTAGCTAGGGAAGGCTACACCTTC. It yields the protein CASSVAREGYTF.